These 23 T cell receptor beta chains were sequenced from one sample in a study of Graves' ophthalmopathy and Graves' hyperthyroidism. Amplified material comprised TCR beta CDR3 regions derived from RNA transcripts. Investigators did first-round RT-PCR with HTBI primers, then second-round multiplex PCR. TCRdb used MiXCR to reprocess the multiplex PCR reads, holding one entry per CDR3 protein. The sample yields under 800,000 distinct CDR3 sequences, 22% seen once. Material for sequencing was peripheral blood. The receptors derive from a young woman with stable Graves' hyperthyroidism. Some clones in this sample may be carry-over from other donors' samples.

The CDR3 is CASSCPQPGLINQPQHF. CDR3 sequence (DNA): TGTGCCAGCAGCTGCCCCCAGCCGGGACTAATCAATCAGCCCCAGCATTTT. The gene calls are TRBV11-1 and TRBJ1-5; perhaps TRBD1 as D (5 bases). This CDR3 is 17 amino acids long. Trimming pared 4 bases from V and 3 bases from J, leaving 19 bases between. Per germline, CDR1 SGHAT and CDR2 FQDESV (reference sequence).

The chain has TRBV29-1 and TRBJ2-2, with 12 bases matching TRBD2. The CDR3 runs 16 residues. Germline V gene data show CDR1 as SQVTM and CDR2 as ANQGSEA. Trimming removed 4 bases from V and 0 bases from J; junction bases left unmatched: 3. CDR3 coding DNA: TGCAGCGTTGTAACTAGCGGGAGGACGAACACCGGGGAGCTGTTTTTT. Translated, it gives CSVVTSGRTNTGELFF.

This clonotype showed up many times. The chain combines TRBV6-5 with TRBJ2-5; the D gene is possibly TRBD2 (5 bases). The V gene lost 8 bases and the J gene lost 5 bases, with 21 bases spanning the gap. The CDR3 runs 15 residues. CDR1 is MNHEY, CDR2 SVGAGI, per germline. CDR3 nucleotide sequence: TGTGCCAGCCAGTTATACAGTACCCCGGGGGAGACCCAGTACTTC. Protein sequence: CASQLYSTPGETQYF.

This clonotype came up many times. This sequence joins TRBV19 and TRBJ1-5; D is uncertain. V was trimmed by 3 bases and J by 6 bases, leaving 9 bases between them. The CDR3 length is 13 residues. Germline V gives CDR1 LNHDA, CDR2 SQIVND (reference sequence). Here the CDR3 DNA reads TGTGCCAGTAGTATGTCAGTCGGTCAGCCCCAGCATTTT. Amino acid sequence: CASSMSVGQPQHF.

Ten or more counts support this clonotype. The rearrangement links TRBV5-1 to TRBJ2-2; D ambiguous. Germline values: CDR1 SGHRS, CDR2 YFSETQ. Trimming stripped 4 bases from V and 9 bases from J, with 13 bases between. The CDR3 covers 13 residues. CDR3 bases: TGCGCCAGCAGCCCGAGTCCCCCGTGGGAGCTGTTTTTT. The encoded protein is CASSPSPPWELFF. The full variable domain, completed using reference TRBV5-1 and TRBJ2-2, is KAGVTQTPRYLIKTRGQQVTLSCSPISGHRSVSWYQQTPGQGLQFLFEYFSETQRNKGNFPGRFSGRQFSNSRSEMNVSTLELGDSALYLCASSPSPPWELFFGEGSRLTVL.

The CDR3 region is CASSLFGTDNYSNQPQHF. DNA of the CDR3: TGTGCCAGCAGTTTGTTTGGGACAGATAATTATAGCAATCAGCCCCAGCATTTT. The chain is built from TRBV6-2 or TRBV6-3 and TRBJ1-5; 7 positions agree with TRBD1. The CDR3 spans 18 residues. The germline V gene has CDR1 MNHEY and CDR2 SVGEGT. V lost 4 bases and J lost 0; bases outside the gene matches: 12.

This clonotype was observed at least ten times. The genes are TRBV28 and TRBJ2-7, with unresolved D. CDR1 is MDHEN, CDR2 SYDVKM, per germline. Trimming removed 6 bases at V and 10 bases at J, with 19 bases between. The CDR3 runs to 13 residues. The DNA for the CDR3 is TGTGCCAGCAGCCAGTCGTCGATCGGGTCCCAGTACTTC. Translated, it gives CASSQSSIGSQYF.

To note about this clonotype: A read error is possible here, since a much larger clone lies one base away. This rearrangement joins TRBV5-1 to TRBJ1-1; D is ambiguous. Per the germline V gene, CDR1 is SGHRS and CDR2 is YFSETQ. This CDR3 contains 14 residues. CDR3 residues: CASSFGNKNTEVFF. The CDR3 DNA sequence: TGCGCCAGCAGTTTTGGTAATAAGAACACTGAAGTTTTCTTT.

This clonotype was counted ten times or more. The J gene is TRBJ1-2, the V gene TRBV7-3; D call uncertain. The CDR3 totals 12 residues. V was shortened by 6 bases and J by 8 bases, with 13 bases between the two germline ends. The germline V gene encodes CDR1 SGHTA and CDR2 FQGTGA. The CDR3 loop is CASSSVGEGYTF. The CDR3 region has the DNA TGTGCCAGCAGTAGCGTGGGTGAGGGCTACACCTTC.

Comments on this clonotype: Since a much larger clone is just one base distant, this may be a read error. The chain joins TRBV20-1 to TRBJ1-1; D is perhaps TRBD1 (5 bases). The germline V gene encodes CDR1 DFQATT and CDR2 SNEGSKA (reference sequence). This CDR3 is 12 amino acids long. The CDR3 loop is CSASKGNTESFF. Here the CDR3 DNA reads TGCAGTGCAAGCAAGGGGAACACTGAATCTTTCTTT.

This clonotype was counted a few times. The chain uses TRBV6-4 and TRBJ2-5; perhaps TRBD1 as D (6 bases). V was clipped by 6 bases and J by 0 bases, with 20 bases between them. Germline values: CDR1 MRHNA, CDR2 SNTAGT. This CDR3 comprises 17 residues. CDR3 coding DNA: TGTGCCAGCAGAGACCCAGGGGCGACAGAAAACCAAGAGACCCAGTACTTC. Encoded protein: CASRDPGATENQETQYF.

As concerns this clonotype: Germline is not matched at one junction end, which may reflect a read error. The chain has TRBV18 and TRBJ1-5, with D perhaps TRBD1 (5 bases). In germline, CDR1 is KGHSH, CDR2 LQKENI. This CDR3 spans 14 amino acids. The CDR3 region is CASSPRDSSQPQHF. The DNA for the CDR3 is TGTGCCAGCTCACCCCGCGACAGCAGTCAGCCCCAGCATTTT.

Only a few counts were recorded for this clonotype. This chain links TRBV30 with TRBJ1-2; possibly TRBD1 for D (5 bases). Germline CDR1 and CDR2: GTSNPN and SVGIG (reference sequence). The CDR3 loop spans 14 amino acids. The V end was cut by 3 bases, the J end by 5 bases, with 16 bases between. The CDR3 DNA reads as TGTGCCTGGAGCCTCCACGGGGCTCCGTATGGCTACACCTTC. Translated: CAWSLHGAPYGYTF.

This clonotype appeared many times. The germline gene is not matched at one end of the junction; a read error may be the cause. CDR3 DNA: TGTGCCAGCAGCTTAGATGATATAAACTTC. The encoded protein is CASSLDDINF. This chain uses TRBV7-9 with TRBJ2-7, with D unresolved. The CDR3 has 10 residues. The germline gives CDR1 SEHNR, CDR2 FQNEAQ (reference sequence).

The chain carries TRBV19 and TRBJ1-1; D is uncertain. The germline V gene encodes CDR1 LNHDA and CDR2 SQIVND (reference sequence). This CDR3 comprises 15 residues. V gave up 7 bases and J gave up 3 bases, with 18 bases separating them. CDR3 residues: CASTLFGVGHTEAFF. Written as DNA, the CDR3 is TGTGCCAGTACCCTTTTCGGGGTCGGCCACACTGAAGCTTTCTTT.

The chain carries TRBV6-5 and TRBJ2-2; a possible D gene is TRBD1 (5 bases). This CDR3 contains 15 residues. With 2 bases removed from V and 4 bases from J, the gap between germline ends came to 11 bases. Germline V gives CDR1 MNHEY, CDR2 SVGAGI. The CDR3 sequence is CASSYRVTGTGELFF. CDR3 sequence (DNA): TGTGCCAGCAGTTACAGGGTTACAGGCACCGGGGAGCTGTTTTTT.

This clonotype was observed many times. The missing conserved phenylalanine or tryptophan at the end of this CDR3 makes a read error likely. No DNA is shown, since the ends of the CDR3 on it are uncertain; the CDR3 is the one TCRdb lists. The chain is built from TRBV11-3 and TRBJ1-1. Per the germline V gene, CDR1 is SGHNT and CDR2 is YENEEA. Both ends counted, the CDR3 spans 9 residues. The CDR3 reads CASSSKWGD.

The chain couples TRBV28 to TRBJ1-2; 8 positions match TRBD1. In germline, CDR1 is MDHEN, CDR2 SYDVKM. Trimming removed 3 bases from V and 1 base from J; junction bases left unmatched: 10. The CDR3 spans 17 residues. The CDR3 DNA reads as TGTGCCAGCAGTTTTAGGACAGGGAGAGGGGTTAACTATGGCTACACCTTC. This codes for CASSFRTGRGVNYGYTF.

This clonotype was observed many times. The chain employs TRBV19 and TRBJ2-7, with D tentatively TRBD1 or TRBD2 (6 bases each). Trimming took off 4 bases at V and 2 bases at J, with 18 bases between the two ends. The CDR3 is 16 residues long. Germline V gene data show CDR1 as LNHDA and CDR2 as SQIVND (reference sequence). CDR3 sequence: CASSTPRGGDTYEQYF. CDR3 nucleotide sequence: TGTGCCAGTAGTACCCCCCGAGGCGGGGACACCTACGAGCAGTACTTC.

This clonotype was seen at least ten times. The chain joins TRBV10-2 to TRBJ1-5, with TRBD1 as a possible D gene (5 bases). CDR3 size: 14 residues. V was cut by 3 bases and J by 5 bases, with 11 bases left in between. Germline V lookup: CDR1 WSHSY, CDR2 SAAADI. The CDR3 protein is CASSETAGYQPQHF. The CDR3 region has the DNA TGCGCCAGCAGTGAAACGGCAGGGTATCAGCCCCAGCATTTT.

The CDR3 DNA reads as TGCAGTGCTAGACTAGGGCCCATCAATCAGCCCCAGCATTTT. Encoded protein: CSARLGPINQPQHF. The chain employs TRBV20-1 and TRBJ1-5; unclear D gene. Germline V gene data show CDR1 as DFQATT and CDR2 as SNEGSKA (reference sequence). V lost 2 bases and J 3 bases, leaving 11 bases between the germline ends. CDR3 length: 14 amino acids.

This chain joins TRBV19 and TRBJ1-5, with 8 bases lining up with TRBD1. The CDR3 has 16 residues. Losses at the gene ends were 0 bases for V and 5 bases for J; bases not matched to a gene: 6. CDR1 is LNHDA, CDR2 SQIVND, per germline (reference sequence). The CDR3 coding sequence is TGTGCCAGTAGTATAGAAACGGGACAGGTTTATCAGCCCCAGCATTTT. This translates into CASSIETGQVYQPQHF.

This clonotype has just a few counts. Just one base apart from a much larger clone, this may be a read error. The chain links TRBV7-2 to TRBJ2-7, with D possibly TRBD2 on 6 matching bases. Germline assignment: CDR1 SGHTA and CDR2 FQGNSA. V lost 5 bases to trimming and J lost 2 bases, with 10 bases between them. The CDR3 contains 13 residues. The CDR3 region has the DNA TGTGCCAGCAGCCACCCGGGGGCCTACGAGCAGTACTTC. Encoded protein: CASSHPGAYEQYF.